This TCR beta chain emerged from a study of T cells in Graves' hyperthyroidism and ophthalmopathy. The investigators amplified TCR beta CDR3 regions from RNA transcripts. HTBI primers drove first-round RT-PCR of the TCR CDR3. TCRdb called the multiplex PCR reads again in MiXCR, with one record for every CDR3 protein. In the table there are hundreds of thousands of distinct CDR3 sequences, 14% of which are singletons. CDR1 and CDR2 (germline): SGHVS, FQNEAQ. This CDR3 spans 16 amino acids. This clonotype was counted at least ten times. Relative to the germline gene, one junction end is altered; a read error may explain this. Patients aged 18 to 65 had newly diagnosed hyperthyroidism that had lasted under 2 months. Fresh peripheral blood, under 13 ml, yielded the PBMCs.

What was sequenced was blood. This clonotype was obtained from a woman under 30 with Graves' hyperthyroidism. The genes are TRBV7-8 and TRBJ2-5, with TRBD1 matching over 9 bases. The CDR3 DNA reads as TGTGCCAGCAGCCTAGCGCTCGGACAGGGGCAAGAGACCCAGTACTTC. Translation: CASSLALGQGQETQYF.